The 7 T cell receptor beta chains below all came from one sample that was sequenced in a study of cytomegalovirus exposure and HLA in healthy donors. The protocol was immunoSEQ multiplex PCR, while the TCRdb copy is restricted to in-frame clones and leaves out a portion. The sample has about 310,000 clones, approximately 86% seen once. Sequencing was done on a sample of PBMCs. Receptors were obtained from a man between 25 and 39 years old in good health and CMV-seronegative.

The V call is TRBV7-8, the J call TRBJ2-7, with TRBD2 identical over 13 bases. Germline-derived CDR1 and CDR2 are SGHVS and FQNEAQ. V was pared by 5 bases and J by 5 bases, with 6 bases of the junction left unmatched. This CDR3 is 15 amino acids long. The CDR3 DNA reads as TGTGCCAGCAGCCGGACTAGCGGGGGACTAGACGAGCAGTACTTC. Encoded protein: CASSRTSGGLDEQYF.

The V gene is TRBV18, the J gene TRBJ1-1; 7 bases map to TRBD1. Germline lookup yields CDR1 KGHSH and CDR2 LQKENI. Unmatched junction bases numbered 2, after V lost 3 bases and J lost 1 base. This CDR3 is 14 amino acids long. CDR3 loop: CASSPGQRNTEAFF. CDR3 in DNA: TGTGCCAGCTCACCGGGACAGAGGAACACTGAAGCTTTCTTT.

V and J are TRBV4-3 and TRBJ2-5; 7 nucleotides agree with TRBD1. V gave up 4 bases and J gave up 2 bases; unmatched junction bases: 7. CDR3 length: 15 residues. Germline-derived CDR1 and CDR2 are LGHNA and YSLEER. This CDR3 is CASSPDREGQETQYF. CDR3 nucleotides: TGCGCCAGCAGCCCCGACAGGGAAGGACAAGAGACCCAGTACTTC.

The gene calls are TRBV6-4 and TRBJ1-1, with 8 positions matching TRBD1. The CDR3 length is 14 residues. V lost 6 bases and J lost 1; bases outside the gene matches: 4. Germline loops: CDR1 MRHNA, CDR2 SNTAGT. CDR3 sequence (DNA): TGTGCCAGCAGGCCGGGACAGGCGAACACTGAAGCTTTCTTT. Protein product: CASRPGQANTEAFF.

This chain connects TRBV5-8 to TRBJ1-2, with TRBD1 matching over 7 bases. Germline V gene data show CDR1 as SGHTS and CDR2 as YDEGEE. This CDR3 is built from 12 residues. V was clipped by 7 bases and J by 4 bases; unmatched bases: 4. CDR3 sequence reads: CASRYRGYGYTF. DNA of the CDR3: TGTGCCAGCCGTTACAGGGGCTATGGCTACACCTTC.

V gene TRBV4-2 combines with J gene TRBJ1-4; TRBD1 aligns across 8 bases. Per germline, CDR1 LGHNA and CDR2 YNFKEQ. V shed 3 bases, J shed 4 bases, and the junction held 13 bases outside the gene matches. The length of the CDR3 is 18 residues. The CDR3, as DNA: TGTGCCAGCAGCCAGGCCCGGCAGGGGGCCCCGTTTAATGAAAAACTGTTTTTT. Translating it yields CASSQARQGAPFNEKLFF.

The chain is built from TRBV9 and TRBJ2-3; D is ambiguous. The CDR3 totals 14 residues. In germline, CDR1 is SGDLS, CDR2 YYNGEE. Trimming removed 2 bases at V and 3 bases at J, with 10 bases between. The CDR3 sequence: CASSVPEETDTQYF. The CDR3 coding sequence is TGTGCCAGCAGCGTCCCCGAGGAGACAGATACGCAGTATTTT.